These 28 T cell receptor beta chains share one sample of origin, sequenced in a study of Ad26.COV2.S vaccination and SARS-CoV-2 variants. Some clones are missing from TCRdb's copy, which holds only in-frame ones; the method was immunoSEQ multiplex PCR. The table has 300,000 to 350,000 clones, around 90% seen once. The sample's treatment: 15 to 20 received Ad26.COV2.S at low or high dose, single or two shots; roughly 5 received placebo; per-sample allocation not given. Material that was analyzed had been drawn on day 63 after the first vaccine or placebo injection. The sample here was peripheral blood, taken in a trial of Ad26.COV2.S vaccine versus placebo. The receptors here all came from a person aged 18-65 years who received the Ad26.COV2.S COVID-19 vaccine or a placebo.

The chain combines TRBV7-3 with TRBJ2-1; 15 bases align to TRBD2. This CDR3 contains 16 residues. V was clipped by 5 bases and J by 7 bases; unmatched bases: 6. Germline-derived CDR1 and CDR2 are SGHTA and FQGTGA. CDR3 nucleotides: TGTGCCAGCAGCGAACGGACTAGCGGGAGGGTAAATGAGCAGTTCTTC. This translates into CASSERTSGRVNEQFF.

The chain couples TRBV28 to TRBJ2-5, with 9 bases matching TRBD1. This CDR3 contains 16 residues. From germline, CDR1 is MDHEN and CDR2 SYDVKM. After removal of 3 bases from V and 2 bases from J, the junction contained 7 bases not matched to a gene. The DNA for the CDR3 is TGTGCCAGCAGTTTGATAACAGGGGGCGGACAAGAGACCCAGTACTTC. Amino acids: CASSLITGGGQETQYF.

V is TRBV7-2 and J is TRBJ1-6; D gene uncertain. Between the trimmed V and J ends, which lost 5 bases and 0 bases, there was a span of 8 bases. The V gene's germline CDR1 is SGHTA and CDR2 FQGNSA. CDR3 length equals 15 residues. CDR3 loop: CASSTRPSYNSPLHF. DNA for the CDR3: TGTGCCAGCAGCACCCGACCCTCCTATAATTCACCCCTCCACTTT. The full variable domain, rest sourced from reference TRBV7-2 and TRBJ1-6, is GAGVSQSPSNKVTEKGKDVELRCDPISGHTALYWYRQSLGQGLEFLIYFQGNSAPDKSGLPSDRFSAERTGGSVSTLTIQRTQQEDSAVYLCASSTRPSYNSPLHFGNGTRLTVT.

The chain carries TRBV30 and TRBJ1-1; 7 bases line up with TRBD1. Looked up from germline, CDR1 is GTSNPN and CDR2 is SVGIG (reference sequence). This CDR3 spans 15 amino acids. The trim removed 0 bases at V and 0 bases at J, leaving 4 bases unmatched. The CDR3 DNA follows: TGTGCCTGGAGTGTACTAGGGGGCTTGAACACTGAAGCTTTCTTT. Translation: CAWSVLGGLNTEAFF.

CDR3 DNA: TGCGCCAGCAGCCTACCCGGGGCCACAGATACGCAGTATTTT. As protein: CASSLPGATDTQYF. The rearrangement joins TRBV4-1 to TRBJ2-3; the D call may be TRBD1 or TRBD2 (5 bases each). Germline assignment: CDR1 MGHRA and CDR2 YSYEKL. Between the trimmed V and J ends, which lost 4 bases and 2 bases, there was a span of 10 bases. The CDR3 sequence is 14 residues long.

This clone was counted once. This chain connects TRBV11-3 to TRBJ1-3; D is undetermined. V shed 1 base and J shed 2 bases, with 6 bases lying between them. Germline loops: CDR1 SGHNT, CDR2 YENEEA. The CDR3 covers 14 residues. The CDR3 region is CASSLADPGNTIYF. In DNA form, the CDR3 reads TGTGCCAGCAGCTTAGCAGATCCTGGAAACACCATATATTTT.

The genes are TRBV27 and TRBJ1-4, with D tentatively TRBD1 (6 bases). The germline V gene encodes CDR1 MNHEY and CDR2 SMNVEV (reference sequence). Trimming left V 2 bases short and J 4 bases short, with 20 bases between. The CDR3 contains 18 residues. The CDR3 loop is CASSLLGGGWGGNEKLFF. In nucleotides, the CDR3 is TGTGCCAGCAGTTTACTAGGAGGGGGTTGGGGAGGTAATGAAAAACTGTTTTTT.

V gene TRBV27 combines with J gene TRBJ2-1, with D perhaps TRBD2 (6 bases). CDR3 length: 18 residues. The V end was cut by 5 bases, the J end by 0 bases, with 20 bases between. Germline-derived CDR1 and CDR2 are MNHEY and SMNVEV (reference sequence). CDR3 amino acids: CASSPGLPKVGSYNEQFF. The DNA of the CDR3 is TGTGCCAGCAGTCCGGGACTCCCGAAAGTCGGCTCCTACAATGAGCAGTTCTTC.

The chain carries TRBV7-3 and TRBJ1-4, with a possible D match to TRBD1 (5 bases). Germline V lookup: CDR1 SGHTA, CDR2 FQGTGA. This CDR3 spans 15 amino acids. V dropped 7 bases and J dropped 10 bases, with 22 bases sitting between them. The CDR3 nucleotides are TGTGCCAGCAACGGGACCGAAGGAAGAGATGCAAAACTGTTTTTT. It yields the protein CASNGTEGRDAKLFF.

The V gene is TRBV27, the J gene TRBJ1-5; D unclear. Deletions cut 3 bases from V and 4 bases from J, with 7 bases between. Per germline, CDR1 MNHEY and CDR2 SMNVEV (reference sequence). The CDR3 is made up of 13 amino acids. CDR3 in DNA: TGTGCCAGCAGTTTTGGGTTTAATCAGCCCCAGCATTTT. Translation: CASSFGFNQPQHF.

Here the CDR3 reads CATSVGPAGALTDTQYF. CDR3 nucleotides: TGTGCCACCAGTGTAGGGCCGGCGGGAGCCCTCACAGATACGCAGTATTTT. The chain employs TRBV24-1 and TRBJ2-3; the match to TRBD2 covers 7 bases. CDR1 and CDR2 from the germline V gene are KGHDR and SFDVKD. CDR3 size: 17 residues. The junction had 12 bases not matched to a gene; V was cut back by 5 bases and J by 2 bases.

The V gene is TRBV6-1, the J gene TRBJ1-2; tentatively, D is TRBD1 (5 bases). The CDR3 runs 11 residues. CDR1 and CDR2 from the germline V gene are MNHNS and SASEGT. The V and J ends lost 2 bases and 8 bases respectively, with 6 bases between them. CDR3 nucleotide sequence: TGTGCCAGCAGTGAAAAGGGGGGCTACACCTTC. This translates into CASSEKGGYTF.

The chain recombines TRBV10-3 with TRBJ1-3; D is perhaps TRBD1 (5 bases). The V gene's germline CDR1 is ENHRY and CDR2 SYGVKD. The CDR3 has 16 amino acids. Trimming took 1 base from V and 0 from J, leaving 10 bases between them. CDR3 in amino acids: CAISELGRGSGNTIYF. The CDR3 coding sequence is TGTGCCATCAGTGAGTTGGGGAGGGGCTCTGGAAACACCATATATTTT.

The CDR3 is CSVSPDSSLNTEAFF. The CDR3 bases are TGCAGCGTCTCGCCTGACAGCTCCTTGAACACTGAAGCTTTCTTT. The gene calls are TRBV29-1 and TRBJ1-1, with D possibly matching TRBD1 (5 bases). CDR1 is SQVTM and CDR2 is ANQGSEA in the germline V gene. V lost 6 bases and J 0 bases, leaving 17 bases between the germline ends. CDR3 length equals 15 residues.

The chain combines TRBV13 with TRBJ2-1; either TRBD1 or TRBD2 may supply D (5 bases each). With 5 bases removed from V and 2 bases from J, the gap between germline ends came to 16 bases. This CDR3 is built from 16 residues. Germline CDR1 PRHDT, CDR2 FYEKMQ (reference sequence). DNA of the CDR3: TGTGCCAGCAGCCCCCTGGGGACGGATACCTACAATGAGCAGTTCTTC. It encodes CASSPLGTDTYNEQFF.

This rearrangement joins TRBV4-3 to TRBJ2-3; 7 bases are a match to TRBD2. V lost 0 bases to trimming and J lost 1 base; unmatched junction nucleotides: 10. Germline V lookup: CDR1 LGHNA, CDR2 YSLEER. The CDR3 runs 18 residues. CDR3 coding DNA: TGCGCCAGCAGCCAAGATTGGGCGGGAGAAAGACGCACAGATACGCAGTATTTT. It specifies CASSQDWAGERRTDTQYF.

V and J are TRBV27 and TRBJ1-1; maybe TRBD1 (6 bases). V lost 0 bases, J lost 2 bases, and 13 bases lay in between. The CDR3 contains 16 residues. The germline gives CDR1 MNHEY, CDR2 SMNVEV (reference sequence). The CDR3 nucleotides are TGTGCCAGCAGTTTATCGGGGGCAGGGCTCAACACTGAAGCTTTCTTT. Translating gives CASSLSGAGLNTEAFF.

V usage is TRBV5-1 and J usage is TRBJ2-3; D is possibly TRBD2 (6 bases). Germline V CDR1 and CDR2: SGHRS, YFSETQ. Trimming pared 2 bases from V and 1 base from J, leaving 17 bases between. The CDR3 sequence is 17 residues long. The CDR3 nucleotides read TGCGCCAGCAGCTTTTCCCTACTAGCAGGTGGCACAGATACGCAGTATTTT. This codes for CASSFSLLAGGTDTQYF.

The chain is built from TRBV5-4 and TRBJ2-1; 10 bases are a match to TRBD2. Germline values: CDR1 SGHNT, CDR2 YYREEE (reference sequence). V gave up 4 bases and J gave up 8 bases; unmatched junction bases: 3. This CDR3 is 13 amino acids long. The CDR3 DNA follows: TGTGCCAGCAGCAGCGGGGGGGCATATGAGCAGTTCTTC. It is translated as CASSSGGAYEQFF. Complete variable domain (other parts from reference TRBV5-4 and TRBJ2-1): ETGVTQSPTHLIKTRGQQVTLRCSSQSGHNTVSWYQQALGQGPQFIFQYYREEENGRGNFPPRFSGLQFPNYSSELNVNALELDDSALYLCASSSGGAYEQFFGPGTRLTVL.

The chain has TRBV15 and TRBJ1-2; tentative D call: TRBD1 (6 bases). Trimming cost V 3 bases and J 6 bases, with 11 bases left between them. CDR1 and CDR2 (germline): LNHNV, YYDKDF (reference sequence). CDR3 size: 13 residues. The CDR3 sequence is CATSSLGGNGYTF. In DNA form, the CDR3 reads TGTGCCACCAGCAGCCTAGGGGGGAATGGCTACACCTTC. Variable domain in full (rest from reference TRBV15 and TRBJ1-2): DAMVIQNPRYQVTQFGKPVTLSCSQTLNHNVMYWYQQKSSQAPKLLFHYYDKDFNNEADTPDNFQSRRPNTSFCFLDIRSPGLGDTAMYLCATSSLGGNGYTFGSGTRLTVV.

The rearrangement joins TRBV7-6 to TRBJ1-1; TRBD1 matches at 9 bases. V gave up 1 base and J gave up 0 bases; unmatched junction bases: 3. The CDR3 runs to 16 residues. Germline assignment: CDR1 SGHVS and CDR2 FNYEAQ. CDR3 in amino acids: CASSLGGQGMNTEAFF. In DNA, the CDR3 is TGTGCCAGCAGCTTAGGGGGACAGGGAATGAACACTGAAGCTTTCTTT.

In DNA form, the CDR3 reads TGTGCCAGCAGTTACTCGAACCATGGGGGCCCAAGTGGAGCTTTCTTT. This encodes CASSYSNHGGPSGAFF. V is TRBV6-5 and J is TRBJ1-1, with D possibly TRBD1 on 6 matching bases. Between the trimmed V and J ends, which lost 0 bases and 10 bases, there was a span of 21 bases. CDR1 MNHEY and CDR2 SVGAGI come from the germline V gene. The CDR3 totals 16 residues.

This clone was recorded only once. CDR3 coding DNA: TGCAGTGCTAGTGGGACCCAAAACGGTGAGCAGTTCTTC. It specifies CSASGTQNGEQFF. The chain carries TRBV20-1 and TRBJ2-1, with D possibly being TRBD1 or TRBD2 (5 bases each). CDR3 length: 13 amino acids. The V end was cut by 3 bases, the J end by 9 bases, with 15 bases between. Germline CDR1 DFQATT, CDR2 SNEGSKA (reference sequence).

J is TRBJ1-5 and V is TRBV2; 8 positions match TRBD1. Germline V CDR1 and CDR2: SNHLY, FYNNEI. With V trimmed by 6 bases and J by 0 bases, 10 bases remained unmatched. The CDR3 is 17 amino acids. In nucleotides, the CDR3 is TGTGCCAGCAGCCGGTTGGGACAGGTTAATAGCAATCAGCCCCAGCATTTT. Protein product: CASSRLGQVNSNQPQHF. The full variable domain, rest sourced from reference TRBV2 and TRBJ1-5, is EPEVTQTPSHQVTQMGQEVILRCVPISNHLYFYWYRQILGQKVEFLVSFYNNEISEKSEIFDDQFSVERPDGSNFTLKIRSTKLEDSAMYFCASSRLGQVNSNQPQHFGDGTRLSIL.

The chain links TRBV27 to TRBJ2-7; 10 bases fit TRBD1. V lost 5 bases, J lost 2 bases, and 6 bases stayed unmatched. The CDR3 spans 15 residues. Germline V gene lookup returns CDR1 MNHEY and CDR2 SMNVEV (reference sequence). CDR3 in DNA: TGTGCCAGCAGTCCCGGGACAGGGGACCCCTACGAGCAGTACGTC. This translates into CASSPGTGDPYEQYV.

As DNA, the CDR3 is TGTGCCAGCAGTGAAAAACTGGGGACCTCCTATAATTCACCCCTCCACTTT. Translated, it gives CASSEKLGTSYNSPLHF. The gene calls are TRBV6-1 and TRBJ1-6, with D perhaps TRBD1 (5 bases). In germline, CDR1 is MNHNS, CDR2 SASEGT. The CDR3 consists of 17 residues. V lost 2 bases and J 0 bases, leaving 11 bases between the germline ends.

The chain joins TRBV6-5 to TRBJ1-2; TRBD1 aligns across 10 bases. V lost 6 bases, J lost 8 bases, and 9 bases stayed unmatched. CDR3 length: 14 residues. CDR1 MNHEY and CDR2 SVGAGI come from the germline V gene. The CDR3 loop is CASSPLGTGVGYTF. CDR3 in DNA: TGTGCCAGCAGCCCCCTGGGGACAGGGGTCGGCTACACCTTC.

The rearrangement links TRBV28 to TRBJ2-7; 8 nucleotides align to TRBD2. Germline V gene sequence: CDR1 MDHEN, CDR2 SYDVKM. The V segment lost 5 bases and the J segment 7 bases; nucleotides outside the gene matches: 10. This CDR3 region has 14 residues. The CDR3 reads CASSLQAGASEQYV. The CDR3 region has the DNA TGTGCCAGCAGTCTTCAAGCGGGAGCAAGTGAGCAGTACGTC.